This is a list of T cell receptor beta chains from one sample in a study of T-cell reconstitution after alpha-beta-depleted transplantation in children. TCRdb ran MiXCR on the PCR reads and lists one entry per CDR3 protein. The repertoire holds roughly 670,000 distinct CDR3 sequences, with roughly 13% as singletons. The sequencing here drew on PBMCs, taken before TCRalphabeta/CD19-depleted stem cell transplant. These receptor sequences come from a girl aged 2 to 9 with congenital amegakaryocytic thrombocytopenia, due to receive a stem cell transplant. The CDR3 runs from the conserved cysteine through the conserved F or W.

j_gene,v_gene,CDR3aa
TRBJ2-1,TRBV20-1,CSARDLRGTDEQFF
TRBJ1-1,TRBV18,CASSPRQGAEAYF
TRBJ1-1,TRBV20-1,CSGTGRTPTEAFF
TRBJ2-5,TRBV10-3,CAIRGGREETQYF
TRBJ1-2,TRBV7-8,CASSFRAGNGYTF
TRBJ2-1,TRBV20-1,CSAAGSSGRPPGQFF
TRBJ2-3,TRBV20-1,CSARIPDGISDTQYF
TRBJ2-7,TRBV20-1,CSARSGSHLEQYF
TRBJ2-5,TRBV7-2,CASSFGVWVQETQYF
TRBJ2-7,TRBV27,CASSLSPGQGHEQYF
TRBJ2-1,TRBV20-1,CSARDPSYLAGINEQFF
TRBJ2-1,TRBV29-1,CSASGQQVEVSSYNEQFF
TRBJ2-1,TRBV19,CASILTGGPVNEQFF
TRBJ2-1,TRBV6-5,CASSYSSGRAQRTYNEQFF
TRBJ2-1,TRBV5-1,CASSGLRVQFF
TRBJ2-7,TRBV28,CASSLGATRGYEQYF
TRBJ2-4,TRBV20-1,CSASVWTTGGGNIQYF
TRBJ2-3,TRBV5-1,CASSLDGWTSTDTQYF
TRBJ2-7,TRBV30,CAWSPGTGHYEQYF
TRBJ2-1,TRBV7-6,CASSLASVSYNEQFF
TRBJ2-3,TRBV21-1,CASTYGSNGEGLTDTQYF
TRBJ2-1,TRBV5-5,CASSLNSGNAYNEQFF
TRBJ2-1,TRBV2,CASSTTGLAEDNEQFF
TRBJ2-7,TRBV7-9,CASSLTGVAYEQYF
TRBJ2-7,TRBV20-1,CCARAPFGAGGPYEQYF
TRBJ2-1,TRBV2,CASRYWDSYNEQFF
TRBJ2-5,TRBV20-1,CSALLAGGQETQYF
TRBJ2-1,TRBV29-1,CSVEAVGTLNEQFF
TRBJ2-7,TRBV5-1,CASNPGTASYEQYF
TRBJ2-3,TRBV6-1,CASSRTRGAGGNADTQYF
TRBJ2-2,TRBV6-1,CASSGERWGSSYTGELFF
TRBJ2-5,TRBV10-3,CAISESPLQETQYF
TRBJ2-3,TRBV18,CASSPSFQLAGGDTQYF
TRBJ2-7,TRBV10-3,CAIPGAVSYEQYF
TRBJ1-2,TRBV6-6,CASKGNYGYTF
TRBJ2-1,TRBV5-6,CASRRNRGTFDNEQFF
TRBJ2-1,TRBV7-9,CASSSNFEQFF
TRBJ1-6,TRBV29-1,CSAGEGRHSPLHF
TRBJ2-7,TRBV7-8,CASSLPGQSYYEQYF
TRBJ2-1,TRBV5-1,CASSNGLAGSNEQFF
TRBJ2-4,TRBV29-1,CSASDRRVNIQYF
TRBJ1-1,TRBV29-1,CSVQTGGAGEAFF
TRBJ2-3,TRBV5-1,CASKLGATDTQYF
TRBJ2-1,TRBV3-1,CASSQVGDYLMYEQFF
TRBJ2-3,TRBV30,CAWSPTRSTDTQYF
TRBJ2-1,TRBV5-1,CASSLVAGATNEQFF
TRBJ2-5,TRBV5-1,CASSTHGTAEETQYF
TRBJ1-1,TRBV30,CAWFPGLGTTEAFF
TRBJ1-6,TRBV6-5,CASSYTGQGPLHF
TRBJ2-7,TRBV18,CASAQDATRSSYEQYF
TRBJ1-4,TRBV10-2,CASSEPYATNEKLFF
TRBJ1-3,TRBV20-1,CSASGGGNTIYF
TRBJ1-6,TRBV7-9,CASSPPRGSGSPLHF
TRBJ2-1,TRBV11-2,CASSLGPKRGSINEQFF
TRBJ1-1,TRBV12-3/TRBV12-4,CASSSPHDRGTTEAFF
TRBJ2-2,TRBV20-1,CSARDRGANTGELFF
TRBJ2-1,TRBV20-1,CSASPGYYNEQFF
TRBJ2-1,TRBV6-5,CASSYPHPLIAGVDEQFF